This record covers a single T cell receptor beta chain. The data stem from a study of blood T cell repertoires in COVID-19. Here immunoSEQ multiplex PCR was the method, and the copy in TCRdb shows in-frame clones only, minus some. This table holds fewer than 200,000 clones, roughly 84% found once. The CDR3 covers 15 residues. V lost 2 bases to trimming and J lost 7 bases; unmatched junction nucleotides: 11. CDR1 is MDHEN, CDR2 SYDVKM, per germline. The source is a man aged 55 to 69 who had recovered from COVID-19. The V call is TRBV28, the J call TRBJ2-7; 7 bases map to TRBD2. The sample was PBMCs or T cells enriched from blood (not recorded which). Written as DNA, the CDR3 is TGTGCCAGCAGTTTAGTGGACTACCGGGGAGGGGAGCAGTACTTC. Its translation is CASSLVDYRGGEQYF.